This TCR beta chain emerged from a study of glioma-infiltrating T cells. Using RNA template, CDR3s of TCR alpha and beta were amplified with iRepertoire arm-PCR. TCRdb analysed the multiplex PCR reads with MiXCR anew, one entry per CDR3 protein. Of about 3,900 distinct CDR3 sequences listed, roughly 28% are singletons. This clonotype has ten or more counts. The CDR3 covers 17 residues. Deletions cut 6 bases from V and 0 bases from J, with 18 bases between. Germline CDR1 reads KGHSH; CDR2 reads LQKENI. Sequencing was carried out using glioma tissue, nonneoplastic brain tissue, or PBMCs (not recorded which). V is TRBV18 and J is TRBJ1-3, with a tentative D call TRBD1 (5 bases). This clonotype was obtained from a human donor with low-grade glioma or glioblastoma, undergoing nonglioma brain surgery, or in good health (not recorded which). The CDR3 protein is CASSQGVGQHSGNTIYF. CDR3 coding DNA: TGTGCCAGCTCGCAGGGAGTAGGGCAGCACTCTGGAAACACCATATATTTT.